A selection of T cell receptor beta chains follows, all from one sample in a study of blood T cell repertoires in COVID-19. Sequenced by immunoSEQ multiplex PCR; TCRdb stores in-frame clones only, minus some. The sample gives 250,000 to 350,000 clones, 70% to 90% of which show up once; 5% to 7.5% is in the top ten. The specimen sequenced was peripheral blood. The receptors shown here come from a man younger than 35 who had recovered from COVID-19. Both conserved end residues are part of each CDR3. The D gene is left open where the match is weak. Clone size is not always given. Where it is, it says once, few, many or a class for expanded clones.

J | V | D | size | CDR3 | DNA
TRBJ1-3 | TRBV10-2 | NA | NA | CASRGEAGNTIYF | TGCGCCAGCAGAGGGGAGGCTGGGAACACCATATATTTT
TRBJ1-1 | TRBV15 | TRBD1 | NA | CATSRDRWTGGNTEAFF | TGTGCCACCAGCAGAGATCGGTGGACAGGGGGGAACACTGAAGCTTTCTTT
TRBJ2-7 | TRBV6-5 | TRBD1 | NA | CASSDWDRSRDEQYF | TGTGCCAGCAGCGATTGGGACAGATCGAGGGACGAGCAGTACTTC
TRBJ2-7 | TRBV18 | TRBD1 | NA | CASSLGQDLYLYEQYF | TGTGCCAGCTCCCTCGGACAGGACCTTTACCTCTACGAGCAGTACTTC
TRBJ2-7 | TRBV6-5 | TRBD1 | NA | CASSYGWTGATYEQYF | TGTGCCAGCAGTTACGGTTGGACAGGGGCCACCTACGAGCAGTACTTC
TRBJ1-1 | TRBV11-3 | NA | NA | CASSSEGSTEAFF | TGTGCCAGCAGCTCGGAGGGGAGCACTGAAGCTTTCTTT
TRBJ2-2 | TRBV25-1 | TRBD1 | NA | CASSATGQGNTGELFF | TGTGCCAGCAGTGCCACGGGACAGGGGAACACCGGGGAGCTGTTTTTT
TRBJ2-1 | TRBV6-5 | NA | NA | CASSPGLYNEQFF | TGTGCCAGCAGTCCGGGACTTTACAATGAGCAGTTCTTC
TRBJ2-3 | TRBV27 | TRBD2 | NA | CASSPLMASGSQTRRTDTQYF | TGTGCCAGCAGTCCCCTAATGGCTAGCGGGAGTCAAACCCGTCGTACAGATACGCAGTATTTT
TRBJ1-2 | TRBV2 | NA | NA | CASSLTERADYGYTF | TGTGCCAGCAGTTTGACGGAGCGGGCGGACTATGGCTACACCTTC
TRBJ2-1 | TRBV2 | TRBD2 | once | CASSLTSGLYNEQFF | TGTGCCAGCAGCTTGACTAGCGGTCTATACAATGAGCAGTTCTTC
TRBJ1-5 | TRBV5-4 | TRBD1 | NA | CASSLQGAINQPQHF | TGTGCCAGCAGCTTACAGGGGGCGATCAATCAGCCCCAGCATTTT
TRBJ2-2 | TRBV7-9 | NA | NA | CASSWLSTGELFF | TGTGCCAGCAGCTGGCTTTCTACCGGGGAGCTGTTTTTT
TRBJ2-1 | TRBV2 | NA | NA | CASSPSVGAKYNEQFF | TGTGCCAGCAGTCCTTCCGTGGGGGCCAAGTACAATGAGCAGTTCTTC
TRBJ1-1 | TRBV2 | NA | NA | CASSEARGNIMNTEAFF | TGTGCCAGCAGTGAAGCCAGAGGGAACATTATGAACACTGAAGCTTTCTTT
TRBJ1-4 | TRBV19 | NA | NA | CASSITGYGEKLFF | TGTGCCAGTAGTATCACGGGGTATGGTGAAAAACTGTTTTTT
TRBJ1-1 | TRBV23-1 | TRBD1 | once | CASTRTGPPFF | TGCGCCAGCACCCGGACAGGGCCACCTTTCTTT
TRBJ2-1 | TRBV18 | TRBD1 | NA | CASSPPGTGEQFF | TGTGCCAGCTCACCTCCGGGGACAGGGGAGCAGTTCTTC
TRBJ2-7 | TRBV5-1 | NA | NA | CASSDPGVGYEQYF | TGCGCCAGCAGCGATCCAGGGGTCGGGTACGAGCAGTACTTC
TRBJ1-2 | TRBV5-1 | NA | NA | CASSSPELYGYTF | TGCGCCAGCAGCTCTCCGGAGCTTTATGGCTACACCTTC
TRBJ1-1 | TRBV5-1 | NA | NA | CASSIRTDTEAFF | TGCGCCAGCAGCATCCGGACAGACACTGAAGCTTTCTTT
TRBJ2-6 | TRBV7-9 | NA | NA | CASSLGSGVWANVLTF | TGTGCCAGCAGCTTAGGGTCGGGGGTGTGGGCCAACGTCCTGACTTTC
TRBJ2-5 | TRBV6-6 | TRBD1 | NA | CASSYSGQGETQYF | TGTGCCAGCAGTTACTCAGGACAGGGAGAGACCCAGTACTTC
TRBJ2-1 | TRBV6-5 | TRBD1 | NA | CASRDDRVHNEQFF | TGTGCCAGCAGGGATGACAGGGTCCACAATGAGCAGTTCTTC
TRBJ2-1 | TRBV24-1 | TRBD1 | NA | CATSDTGTGGDEQFF | TGTGCCACCAGTGACACCGGGACAGGGGGCGATGAGCAGTTCTTC
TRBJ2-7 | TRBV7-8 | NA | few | CASSLDAGPYEQYF | TGTGCCAGCAGCTTAGACGCAGGGCCCTACGAGCAGTACTTC
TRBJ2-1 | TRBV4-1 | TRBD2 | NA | CASTPPGTSGRNEQFF | TGCGCCAGCACCCCCCCCGGGACTAGCGGGAGAAATGAGCAGTTCTTC
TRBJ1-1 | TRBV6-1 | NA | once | CASSESGEAFF | TGTGCCAGCAGTGAATCGGGGGAAGCTTTCTTT
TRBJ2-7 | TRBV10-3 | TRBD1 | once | CAITGGTGDYEQYF | TGTGCCATCACGGGGGGGACAGGGGACTACGAGCAGTACTTC
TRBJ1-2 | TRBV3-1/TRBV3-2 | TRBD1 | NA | CASSLAGGGYGYTF | TGTGCCAGCAGTCTAGCAGGGGGCGGCTATGGCTACACCTTC
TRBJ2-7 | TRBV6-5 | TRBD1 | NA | CASRPGQGYEQYF | TGTGCCAGCAGACCAGGACAGGGCTACGAGCAGTACTTC
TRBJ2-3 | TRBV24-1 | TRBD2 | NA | CATSDRTSGGDTQYF | TGTGCCACCAGTGACCGGACTAGCGGGGGGGATACGCAGTATTTT
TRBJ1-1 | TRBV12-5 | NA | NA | CASGQEGGTEAFF | TGTGCTAGTGGTCAGGAAGGGGGCACTGAAGCTTTCTTT
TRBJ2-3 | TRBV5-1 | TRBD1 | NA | CASSLEGTELDTQYF | TGCGCCAGCAGCTTGGAGGGGACAGAGCTTGATACGCAGTATTTT
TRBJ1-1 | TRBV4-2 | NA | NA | CASSQDMAFGAFF | TGTGCCAGCAGCCAAGATATGGCCTTTGGAGCTTTCTTT
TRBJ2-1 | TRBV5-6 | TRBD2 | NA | CASEGRGTSIYEQFF | TGTGCCAGCGAGGGTCGGGGGACTAGCATCTATGAGCAGTTCTTC
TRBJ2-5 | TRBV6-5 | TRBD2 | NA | CASSYGAGGPIETQYF | TGTGCCAGCAGTTACGGAGCGGGAGGGCCGATTGAGACCCAGTACTTC
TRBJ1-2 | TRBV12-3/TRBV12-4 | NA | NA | CASSPGDYGYTF | TGTGCCAGCAGTCCAGGTGACTATGGCTACACCTTC
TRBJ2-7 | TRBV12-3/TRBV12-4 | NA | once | CASSPGGVYEQYF | TGTGCCAGCAGCCCCGGGGGAGTATACGAGCAGTACTTC
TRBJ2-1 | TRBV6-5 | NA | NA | CASRIHALDEQFF | TGTGCCAGCAGGATCCACGCGCTGGATGAGCAGTTCTTC
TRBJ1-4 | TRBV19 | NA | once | CASSPGVDEKLFF | TGTGCCAGTAGTCCAGGGGTTGATGAAAAACTGTTTTTT
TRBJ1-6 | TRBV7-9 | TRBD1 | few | CASSSQGADNSPLHF | TGTGCCAGCAGCTCGCAGGGGGCGGATAATTCACCCCTCCACTTT
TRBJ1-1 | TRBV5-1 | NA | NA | CASRSQNTEAFF | TGCGCCAGCAGGTCCCAGAACACTGAAGCTTTCTTT